This T cell receptor (beta chain) was observed in a study of T cell responses to AZD1222 COVID-19 vaccine. Study observations and caveats: With dominance at 160-218 and 743-854, vaccine-associated CD4 TCRs spanned spike. Most donors were white British, females outnumbered males, and clonal diversity was possibly underestimated.

A note on this clone: Its antigen is not identified.

Combined were second doses at about 4 or about 12 weeks. The V and J ends lost 5 bases and 4 bases respectively, with 8 bases between them. The V gene's germline CDR1 is PRHDT and CDR2 FYEKMQ (reference sequence). The CDR3 is made up of 12 amino acids. Using immunoSEQ multiplex PCR, the repertoire was profiled, and TCRdb retains in-frame clones only, with some absent. Of 100,000 to 150,000 clones listed, 65% to 90% were seen once; the top ten hold about 26%. Sequences were derived from peripheral blood, sampled 28 days after the second AZD1222 dose. This chain links TRBV13 with TRBJ1-1; D is undetermined. The TCR was taken from an adult who received the AZD1222 COVID-19 vaccine. The CDR3 bases are TGTGCCAGCAGCGTACTGACCACTGAAGCTTTCTTT. Amino acids: CASSVLTTEAFF.